The 20 T cell receptor beta chains given below trace back to one sample, sequenced in a study of blood T cells in healthy people across ages. Primed by a sample-barcoded 5' primer and a J-beta primer mix, a second PCR proceeded for about 7 to 11 cycles. From the 5' RACE reads, TCRdb called clonotypes with MiXCR, one entry per CDR3 protein. The sample gives fewer than 750,000 distinct CDR3 sequences, around 48% of which show up once; just under 25% is in the top ten. Sequenced sample: blood. Receptors were obtained from an elderly man in good health.

Only a few counts were recorded for this clonotype. The chain recombines TRBV20-1 with TRBJ2-4; D is perhaps TRBD2 (5 bases). CDR1 and CDR2 from the germline V gene are DFQATT and SNEGSKA (reference sequence). The CDR3 loop spans 12 amino acids. CDR3: CSAFSAGNIQYF. The CDR3, as DNA: TGCAGCGCTTTCTCTGCGGGTAACATTCAGTACTTC.

This clonotype was counted at least ten times. The rearrangement uses TRBV7-2 and TRBJ2-5; no firm D call. Germline V CDR1 and CDR2: SGHTA, FQGNSA. Trimming left V 1 base short and J 0 bases short, with 6 bases between. The CDR3 contains 14 residues. The CDR3 DNA sequence: TGTGCCAGCAGCTTAGTGCGGAACCAAGAGACCCAGTACTTC. The encoded protein is CASSLVRNQETQYF.

This clonotype was seen a single time. V is TRBV2 and J is TRBJ2-6; 7 positions match TRBD2. V gave up 10 bases and J gave up 2 bases; unmatched junction bases: 14. Looked up from germline, CDR1 is SNHLY and CDR2 is FYNNEI. The CDR3 length is 17 residues. CDR3 in DNA: TGTGCCACTTCGTTGGGGGGGAGGAAGACTGGGGCCAACGTCCTGACTTTC. Its translation: CATSLGGRKTGANVLTF.

This clonotype was counted a single time. This sequence joins TRBV30 and TRBJ1-2; 8 nucleotides match TRBD1. The V segment lost 7 bases and the J segment 4 bases; nucleotides outside the gene matches: 5. Germline V gene sequence: CDR1 GTSNPN, CDR2 SVGIG (reference sequence). This CDR3 region has 12 residues. CDR3 region: CALDRVAYGYTF. The DNA of the CDR3 is TGTGCCTTGGACAGGGTCGCCTATGGCTACACCTTC.

Notes on this clonotype: This may come from a read error, since a much larger clone is one base off. The chain recombines TRBV6-6 with TRBJ2-1; D remains unclear. The assigned J gene may be wrong: the sequence end matches TRBJ2-7 better. In germline, CDR1 is MNHNY, CDR2 SVGAGI (reference sequence). CDR3 size: 15 residues. The DNA of the CDR3 is TGTGCCAGCAGTTATAATCGGAGCTCCTACAATGAGCAGTACTTC. Translating gives CASSYNRSSYNEQYF.

The rearrangement joins TRBV3-1 to TRBJ2-7, with 11 positions matching TRBD2. The ends lost 1 base at V and 2 bases at J; junction bases unmatched: 1. This CDR3 region has 15 residues. CDR1 is LGHDT and CDR2 is YNNKEL in the germline V gene (reference sequence). The CDR3 here is CASSQGGLAAYEQYF. The CDR3 bases are TGTGCCAGCAGCCAAGGGGGACTAGCGGCCTACGAGCAGTACTTC.

This clonotype has just a few counts. The rearrangement links TRBV20-1 to TRBJ2-6; D is unresolved. V lost 0 bases and J 0 bases, leaving 6 bases between the germline ends. Germline V gene lookup returns CDR1 DFQATT and CDR2 SNEGSKA (reference sequence). This CDR3 comprises 15 residues. The CDR3 spells CSARDYSSGANVLTF. As DNA, the CDR3 is TGCAGTGCTAGAGATTACAGCTCTGGGGCCAACGTCCTGACTTTC.

The rearrangement links TRBV20-1 to TRBJ2-1; D unclear. Trimming pared 4 bases from V and 4 bases from J, leaving 5 bases between. The length of the CDR3 is 11 residues. The V gene's germline CDR1 is DFQATT and CDR2 SNEGSKA (reference sequence). The CDR3 spells CSAMEYNEQFF. The DNA for the CDR3 is TGCAGTGCTATGGAGTACAATGAGCAGTTCTTC.

This chain connects TRBV20-1 to TRBJ2-5; tentative D call: TRBD2 (7 bases). With the DNA end fitting TRBJ2-7 better, the J assignment may be wrong. Germline values: CDR1 DFQATT, CDR2 SNEGSKA (reference sequence). The CDR3 totals 13 residues. The CDR3 loop reads CSGSAGARSEQYF. The CDR3 DNA reads as TGCAGCGGAAGTGCGGGGGCGCGGTCCGAGCAGTACTTC.

The chain employs TRBV7-2 and TRBJ1-4, with TRBD1 matching over 8 bases. From germline, CDR1 is SGHTA and CDR2 FQGNSA. The CDR3 loop spans 16 amino acids. With 5 bases clipped from V and 8 bases from J, the junction kept 13 bases outside the gene matches. The CDR3 sequence: CASSQSPGTGREKLFF. DNA of the CDR3: TGTGCCAGCAGCCAATCTCCCGGGACAGGTCGGGAAAAACTGTTTTTT.

This sequence joins TRBV4-1 and TRBJ1-1; D possibly corresponds to TRBD1 (5 bases). Germline-derived CDR1 and CDR2 are MGHRA and YSYEKL. Trimming cost V 4 bases and J 1 base, with 10 bases left between them. The CDR3 runs to 14 residues. This chain's CDR3 is CASSLVTANTEAFF. The CDR3 DNA is TGCGCCAGCAGCCTAGTGACAGCGAACACTGAAGCTTTCTTT.

The sample holds one count of this clonotype. The chain has TRBV5-1 and TRBJ2-2; no reliable D call. This CDR3 has 13 residues. The germline CDR1 and CDR2 sequences are SGHRS and YFSETQ. V dropped 4 bases and J dropped 5 bases, with 9 bases sitting between them. The CDR3 nucleotides read TGCGCCAGCAGCCAACGCTCAACCGGGGAGCTGTTTTTT. Its protein product is CASSQRSTGELFF. Filled out from reference TRBV5-1 and TRBJ2-2, the complete variable domain reads KAGVTQTPRYLIKTRGQQVTLSCSPISGHRSVSWYQQTPGQGLQFLFEYFSETQRNKGNFPGRFSGRQFSNSRSEMNVSTLELGDSALYLCASSQRSTGELFFGEGSRLTVL.

In the case of this clonotype: A much larger clonotype is one base distant, so this may be a read error. The V call is TRBV29-1, the J call TRBJ2-1, with 10 bases lining up with TRBD2. Germline assignment: CDR1 SQVTM and CDR2 ANQGSEA. This CDR3 has 17 residues. The chain's CDR3 is CSVARLAGPSSYNKQFF. In nucleotides, the CDR3 is TGCAGCGTTGCGCGACTAGCGGGCCCTAGCTCCTACAATAAGCAGTTCTTC.

The chain is built from TRBV7-9 and TRBJ1-1, with 10 bases matching TRBD1. The CDR3 is made up of 15 amino acids. CDR1 SEHNR and CDR2 FQNEAQ come from the germline V gene (reference sequence). J gave up 6 bases and V 4 bases, and 8 bases lay outside the gene matches. The CDR3 region has the DNA TGTGCCAGCAGCTCCCAGACAGGGGGCGCGTCTGAAGCTTTCTTT. Translation gives CASSSQTGGASEAFF.

The sample holds many counts of this clonotype. The chain carries TRBV7-2 and TRBJ2-7; 7 bases match TRBD2. V trimming: 1 base; J trimming: 4 bases; junction bases outside the gene matches: 4. This CDR3 spans 14 amino acids. Germline CDR1 is SGHTA and CDR2 is FQGNSA. The CDR3 coding sequence is TGTGCCAGCAGCTTAGTAGGCGGGAGTTACGAGCAGTACTTC. Translated, it gives CASSLVGGSYEQYF.

This clonotype was seen many times. V usage is TRBV6-6 and J usage is TRBJ1-4; D gene unclear. CDR3 size: 12 residues. V lost 11 bases and J lost 5, with 12 bases in between. Germline-derived CDR1 and CDR2 are MNHNY and SVGAGI (reference sequence). CDR3 sequence (DNA): TGTGCCGGGAGACGAGGGAATGAAAAACTGTTTTTT. This sequence encodes CAGRRGNEKLFF.

The V call is TRBV7-9, the J call TRBJ2-1, with a tentative D call TRBD1 (5 bases). The CDR3 consists of 13 residues. Trimming left V 5 bases short and J 9 bases short, with 14 bases between. Germline V gene data show CDR1 as SEHNR and CDR2 as FQNEAQ (reference sequence). The CDR3 loop reads CASSVSGSGEQFF. Written as DNA, the CDR3 is TGTGCCAGCAGCGTATCAGGGTCTGGTGAGCAGTTCTTC.

The chain links TRBV20-1 to TRBJ2-1; 12 bases map to TRBD2. Trimming at V came to 6 bases and at J to 3 bases, leaving 18 bases not matched to a gene. In germline, CDR1 is DFQATT, CDR2 SNEGSKA (reference sequence). The CDR3 totals 19 residues. The CDR3 reads CSASPHRLAGEVGYNEQFF. The CDR3 nucleotides read TGCAGTGCCTCTCCACATAGACTAGCGGGGGAGGTAGGCTACAATGAGCAGTTCTTC.

This clonotype came up many times. V gene TRBV6-6 combines with J gene TRBJ1-5, with TRBD1 as a possible D gene (6 bases). Germline assignment: CDR1 MNHNY and CDR2 SVGAGI (reference sequence). V lost 0 bases, J lost 2 bases, and 14 bases lay in between. The CDR3 is 17 residues long. CDR3 in DNA: TGTGCCAGCAGTTACTCAGCTGGAGGGGGAGGCAATCAGCCCCAGCATTTT. This encodes CASSYSAGGGGNQPQHF.

V is TRBV20-1 and J is TRBJ1-2, with D perhaps matching TRBD1 (5 bases). CDR3 length: 16 residues. CDR1 is DFQATT, CDR2 SNEGSKA, per germline (reference sequence). The ends were cut back, 5 bases at V and 3 bases at J, with 22 bases in the middle. The CDR3 sequence is CSALSIHRGGDYGYTF. CDR3 DNA: TGCAGTGCTCTTAGTATCCATCGGGGCGGAGACTATGGCTACACCTTC.